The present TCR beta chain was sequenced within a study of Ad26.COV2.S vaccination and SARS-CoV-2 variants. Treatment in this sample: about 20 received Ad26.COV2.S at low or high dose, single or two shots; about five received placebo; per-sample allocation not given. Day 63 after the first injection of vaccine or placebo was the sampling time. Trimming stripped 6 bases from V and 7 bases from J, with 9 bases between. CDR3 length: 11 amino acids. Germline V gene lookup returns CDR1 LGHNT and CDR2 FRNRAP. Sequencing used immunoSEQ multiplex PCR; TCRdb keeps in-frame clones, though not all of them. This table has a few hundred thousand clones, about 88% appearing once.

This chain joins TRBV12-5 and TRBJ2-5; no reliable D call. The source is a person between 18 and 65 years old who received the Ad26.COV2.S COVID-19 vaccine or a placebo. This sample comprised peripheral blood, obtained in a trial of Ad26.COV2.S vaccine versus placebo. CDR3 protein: CASGDTGTQYF. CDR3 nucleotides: TGTGCTAGTGGCGACACGGGGACCCAGTACTTC.